This entry lists 12 T cell receptor beta chains sequenced from one sample in a study of cytomegalovirus exposure and HLA in healthy donors. In the PCR, 60 Vbeta and 13 Jbeta primers were used. The protocol was immunoSEQ multiplex PCR, while the TCRdb copy is restricted to in-frame clones and leaves out a portion. This repertoire includes around 140,000 clones. What was sequenced was PBMCs. The receptors here all came from a woman in her 40s in good health and CMV-seropositive.

The chain has TRBV5-1 and TRBJ1-2, with a possible D match to TRBD1 (5 bases). Germline V CDR1 and CDR2: SGHRS, YFSETQ. The CDR3 is made up of 14 amino acids. V was cut by 4 bases and J by 7 bases, with 17 bases left in between. CDR3 sequence (DNA): TGCGCCAGCAGCCCCGGGGGTCCGGGGTTTGGCTACACCTTC. Amino acid sequence: CASSPGGPGFGYTF.

This chain's CDR3 is CASSEVRGETQYF. The DNA for the CDR3 is TGTGCCAGCAGTGAAGTCCGCGGAGAGACCCAGTACTTC. The J gene is TRBJ2-5, the V gene TRBV2, with D unclear. The CDR3 runs to 13 residues. CDR1 is SNHLY and CDR2 is FYNNEI in the germline V gene. The V end was cut by 1 base, the J end by 4 bases, with 7 bases between.

The chain has TRBV19 and TRBJ1-5; D is ambiguous. The CDR3 contains 14 residues. Germline assignment: CDR1 LNHDA and CDR2 SQIVND (reference sequence). The germline V and J ends were trimmed by 8 bases and 4 bases, with 15 bases remaining between them. In DNA, the CDR3 is TGTGCCAGTTTGGATGGAAGGCGGAATCAGCCCCAGCATTTT. As protein: CASLDGRRNQPQHF.

The chain combines TRBV5-4 with TRBJ2-7; a weak D match, TRBD2 (6 bases). The CDR3 is made up of 15 amino acids. Germline V gene sequence: CDR1 SGHNT, CDR2 YYREEE (reference sequence). The ends were cut back, 1 base at V and 1 base at J, with 12 bases in the middle. CDR3 in amino acids: CASSLLQRASYEQYF. The CDR3 nucleotides are TGTGCCAGCAGCTTGCTCCAGCGGGCTTCCTACGAGCAGTACTTC.

The V gene is TRBV7-2, the J gene TRBJ1-1; 9 positions match TRBD1. Germline CDR1 is SGHTA and CDR2 is FQGNSA. Trimming removed 5 bases from V and 8 bases from J; junction bases left unmatched: 9. The length of the CDR3 is 14 residues. CDR3 DNA: TGTGCCAGCAGCGTACCCGGGACAGGGCGAGAAGCTTTCTTT. Translated: CASSVPGTGREAFF.

V usage is TRBV7-3 and J usage is TRBJ2-5; unclear D gene. The CDR3 contains 13 residues. Germline-derived CDR1 and CDR2 are SGHTA and FQGTGA. Between the trimmed V and J ends, which lost 3 bases and 2 bases, there was a span of 7 bases. The CDR3 loop reads CASSLQLQETQYF. In DNA, the CDR3 is TGTGCCAGCAGCTTGCAACTACAAGAGACCCAGTACTTC.

CDR3 nucleotides: TGTGCCATCAGAACTTACAGGGGGCACAATGAGCAGTTCTTC. It specifies CAIRTYRGHNEQFF. The chain combines TRBV10-3 with TRBJ2-1, with 9 bases identical to TRBD1. Germline V gene sequence: CDR1 ENHRY, CDR2 SYGVKD. This CDR3 has 14 amino acids. Trimming removed 6 bases from V and 5 bases from J; junction bases left unmatched: 5.

CDR3 bases: TGTGCCAGCAGCCCCTCACCTAGCGTTACCTACGAGCAGTACTTC. This sequence encodes CASSPSPSVTYEQYF. This chain joins TRBV11-2 and TRBJ2-7, with D maybe TRBD2 (6 bases). Germline-derived CDR1 and CDR2 are SGHAT and FQNNGV. Trimming stripped 5 bases from V and 2 bases from J, with 16 bases between. The CDR3 consists of 15 residues.

The chain employs TRBV10-3 and TRBJ2-5, with no clear D. Near its end, the DNA agrees better with TRBJ2-7, so the J call may be wrong. Germline V gene lookup returns CDR1 ENHRY and CDR2 SYGVKD. The CDR3 runs to 14 residues. The CDR3 here is CAISESGSYYEQYF. Written as DNA, the CDR3 is TGTGCCATCAGTGAGTCAGGCAGCTACTACGAGCAGTACTTC.

This rearrangement joins TRBV2 to TRBJ2-1, with TRBD2 identical over 9 bases. CDR3 length: 15 residues. The germline gives CDR1 SNHLY, CDR2 FYNNEI. The J segment lost 7 bases and the V segment lost 4 bases, leaving 8 bases of the junction unmatched. The DNA for the CDR3 is TGTGCCAGCAGTGTTATTCTAGCGGGAATGAATGAGCAGTTCTTC. Translating it yields CASSVILAGMNEQFF.

The V and J genes are TRBV30 and TRBJ1-2; a possible D gene is TRBD1 (6 bases). Germline values: CDR1 GTSNPN, CDR2 SVGIG (reference sequence). CDR3 length equals 13 residues. The germline V and J ends were trimmed by 0 bases and 4 bases, with 9 bases remaining between them. The CDR3 coding sequence is TGTGCCTGGAGTGTAAACAGGGCCTATGGCTACACCTTC. Translated, it gives CAWSVNRAYGYTF.

This sequence joins TRBV7-9 and TRBJ2-3; no definite D call. CDR1 and CDR2 (germline): SEHNR, FQNEAQ (reference sequence). Trimming stripped 1 base from V and 2 bases from J, with 19 bases between. The CDR3 covers 18 residues. CDR3 region: CASSLVSLRNSPTDTQYF. The CDR3 bases are TGTGCCAGCAGCTTAGTAAGTTTGCGAAACTCGCCCACAGATACGCAGTATTTT.